Listed here are 30 T cell receptor beta chains from one sample, sequenced in a study of immune heterogeneity within non-small cell lung tumors. Template material for each sample was 450 to 750 ng of bulk tumor genomic DNA. Each primary tumor yielded several biopsies, collected far apart from one another at surgery. The study cohort was described as untreated, and its members had newly diagnosed non-small cell lung cancer. They went on to have curative surgery. TCR beta CDR3 amplification used multiplex PCR with 32 V and 13 J primers. Each CDR3 protein gets one entry after TCRdb re-called the multiplex PCR reads with MiXCR. This sample has 20,000 to 25,000 distinct CDR3 sequences, with around a quarter found just once. What was sequenced was lung tumor tissue. Receptors originate from a man aged 35 to 55 with non-small cell lung cancer.

This clonotype was picked up many times. The V and J genes are TRBV19 and TRBJ1-2, with TRBD1 matching 7 bases. The V segment lost 3 bases and the J segment 4 bases; nucleotides outside the gene matches: 8. From germline, CDR1 is LNHDA and CDR2 SQIVND (reference sequence). CDR3 size: 15 residues. The CDR3 is CASSIQTGLGYGYTF. The DNA for the CDR3 is TGTGCCAGTAGTATTCAGACAGGGTTGGGCTATGGCTACACCTTC. The variable domain in full, with the rest retrieved from reference TRBV19 and TRBJ1-2, is DGGITQSPKYLFRKEGQNVTLSCEQNLNHDAMYWYRQDPGQGLRLIYYSQIVNDFQKGDIAEGYSVSREKKESFPLTVTSAQKNPTAFYLCASSIQTGLGYGYTFGSGTRLTVV.

By share of the sample, this clonotype is medium-sized. This rearrangement joins TRBV28 to TRBJ1-1, with TRBD1 identical over 11 bases. Germline trimming cut 6 bases from V and 0 bases from J; bases unmatched to any gene: 6. Germline V gives CDR1 MDHEN, CDR2 SYDVKM. The CDR3 consists of 16 residues. The CDR3 sequence: CASRAGGQGVNTEAFF. CDR3 coding DNA: TGTGCCAGCAGGGCTGGGGGACAGGGGGTGAACACTGAAGCTTTCTTT.

This clonotype came up many times. V gene TRBV7-9 combines with J gene TRBJ1-1; D is ambiguous. The CDR3 is 15 residues long. Trimming stripped 0 bases from V and 1 base from J, with 9 bases between. The germline V gene has CDR1 SEHNR and CDR2 FQNEAQ (reference sequence). CDR3 sequence (DNA): TGTGCCAGCAGCTTAGCAGGGCGGGAGAACACTGAAGCTTTCTTT. This translates into CASSLAGRENTEAFF.

In this sample, this clonotype turned up many times. The chain uses TRBV6-1 and TRBJ1-5; TRBD1 matches 9 bases. The ends lost 5 bases at V and 3 bases at J; junction bases unmatched: 8. Germline V gene sequence: CDR1 MNHNS, CDR2 SASEGT. This CDR3 is built from 16 residues. The CDR3: CASSPQGTGINQPQHF. The CDR3 DNA reads as TGTGCCAGCAGTCCACAAGGGACAGGGATCAATCAGCCCCAGCATTTT.

As concerns this clonotype: A much more abundant neighbour one base away suggests this may be a read error. The chain uses TRBV19 and TRBJ1-2, with a possible D match to TRBD1 (5 bases). The germline V gene encodes CDR1 LNHDA and CDR2 SQIVND (reference sequence). This CDR3 region has 13 residues. This chain's CDR3 is CASSSFKGLAAFF. In nucleotides, the CDR3 is TGTGCCAGTAGTTCTTTCAAGGGACTTGCCGCCTTCTTC.

This clonotype was picked up a small number of times. The chain uses TRBV6-1 and TRBJ2-1; 14 positions match TRBD2. This CDR3 comprises 18 residues. Germline V gene lookup returns CDR1 MNHNS and CDR2 SASEGT. Unmatched junction bases numbered 14, after V lost 5 bases and J lost 8 bases. CDR3 loop: CASSYGYLTSGRGDEQFF. The CDR3 DNA follows: TGTGCCAGCAGTTACGGGTATCTGACTAGCGGGAGGGGGGATGAGCAGTTCTTC.

Comment on this clonotype: Since a much larger clone is just one base distant, this may be a read error. The J gene is TRBJ1-4, the V gene TRBV19; a weak D match, TRBD1 (5 bases). Germline V gene lookup returns CDR1 LNHDA and CDR2 SQIVND (reference sequence). The CDR3 extends over 14 amino acids. The CDR3 here is CASSRAGAGEKLVF. The CDR3 DNA reads TGTGCCAGTAGTAGAGCTGGGGCCGGTGAAAAACTGGTTTTT.

This clonotype counts as medium-sized. This rearrangement joins TRBV28 to TRBJ2-7, with D perhaps TRBD1 (6 bases). This CDR3 has 15 amino acids. CDR1 is MDHEN and CDR2 is SYDVKM in the germline V gene. V lost 10 bases to trimming and J lost 1 base, with 20 bases between them. CDR3 protein: CATQGQPWTSYEQYF. CDR3 in DNA: TGTGCCACCCAGGGGCAGCCTTGGACTTCCTACGAGCAGTACTTC.

In regard to this clonotype: A much larger clone is a single base away; this may be a read error. This chain connects TRBV6-1 to TRBJ2-6; D may be TRBD1 (6 bases). CDR3 length: 17 amino acids. Germline V gene lookup returns CDR1 MNHNS and CDR2 SASEGT. CDR3 sequence: CASSHQIGGSGANVMTF. The CDR3 DNA sequence: TGTGCCAGCAGCCATCAAATAGGGGGATCTGGGGCCAACGTCATGACTTTC.

This rearrangement joins TRBV7-2 to TRBJ2-3; D might be TRBD2 (6 bases). CDR3 length: 13 amino acids. V lost 8 bases, J lost 7 bases, and 16 bases lay in between. CDR1 is SGHTA and CDR2 is FQGNSA in the germline V gene. CDR3 sequence reads: CASGGNAGNTQYF. The CDR3 DNA sequence: TGTGCCAGCGGCGGGAATGCGGGTAATACGCAGTATTTT.

A few counts support this clonotype. One junction end does not reproduce the germline sequence, and a read error may be involved. This chain joins TRBV11-3 and TRBJ2-2; tentative D call: TRBD2 (5 bases). There are 14 residues in the CDR3. Looked up from germline, CDR1 is SGHNT and CDR2 is YENEEA. The CDR3 coding sequence is TGTGCCAGCACCCCGTGGGGAAGCACCGGGGAGCTGTCTTTT. The encoded protein is CASTPWGSTGELSF.

For this clonotype: A much larger clone sits a single nucleotide away, making a read error possible. This rearrangement joins TRBV15 to TRBJ2-3; a weak D match, TRBD2 (5 bases). V was shortened by 8 bases and J by 3 bases, with 15 bases between the two germline ends. Germline-derived CDR1 and CDR2 are LNHNV and YYDKDF (reference sequence). The CDR3 totals 14 residues. The CDR3 is CATGYLGVTDTQYF. The CDR3 nucleotides are TGTGCCACCGGTTACCTGGGAGTAACAGATACGCAGTATTTT.

This clonotype is termed medium-sized (0.01 to 0.1%). The rearrangement uses TRBV6-1 and TRBJ2-7; TRBD2 matches 14 bases. Germline V gives CDR1 MNHNS, CDR2 SASEGT. The CDR3 has 17 residues. V trimming: 4 bases; J trimming: 3 bases; junction bases outside the gene matches: 8. This CDR3 is CASSGYSGTSGSYEQYF. CDR3 bases: TGTGCCAGCAGTGGGTATTCTGGGACTAGCGGGAGCTACGAGCAGTACTTC.

The chain links TRBV20-1 to TRBJ1-4, with D unclear. Trimming shortened V by 3 bases and J by 0 bases, and 8 bases separated the two germline ends. Germline V lookup: CDR1 DFQATT, CDR2 SNEGSKA (reference sequence). The CDR3 extends over 14 amino acids. The CDR3 protein is CSARAGSTNEKLFF. The CDR3 DNA is TGCAGTGCTAGGGCGGGATCAACTAATGAAAAACTGTTTTTT.

This clonotype was recorded many times. The V call is TRBV24-1, the J call TRBJ2-7, with D perhaps being TRBD1 or TRBD2 (5 bases each). CDR1 is KGHDR, CDR2 SFDVKD, per germline. This CDR3 comprises 13 residues. The V and J ends lost 5 bases and 5 bases respectively, with 12 bases between them. This CDR3 reads CATSAGGLHEQYF. The CDR3 DNA is TGTGCCACCAGTGCTGGGGGTCTCCACGAGCAGTACTTC.

This clonotype was seen only a few times. V and J are TRBV4-3 and TRBJ1-6; 7 nucleotides agree with TRBD1. CDR3 length equals 15 residues. The V gene end was trimmed by 3 bases and the J gene end by 6 bases; junction bases not matched to a gene: 5. Germline V CDR1 and CDR2: LGHNA, YSLEER. CDR3 sequence reads: CASSQEGQINSPLHF. The CDR3 DNA sequence: TGCGCCAGCAGCCAGGAGGGACAGATTAATTCACCCCTCCACTTT.

On this clonotype itself: A much larger clone lies one base from this, so it may be a read error. The rearrangement links TRBV12-3 or TRBV12-4 to TRBJ2-3; TRBD1 might be the D (5 bases). This CDR3 comprises 12 residues. In DNA form, the CDR3 reads TGTGCCAACAGTTTTGGGGCGGATACGCAGTATTTT. This translates into CANSFGADTQYF.

Comment on this clonotype: The conserved phenylalanine or tryptophan is not found at the CDR3 terminus, so this likely reflects a read error. The chain carries TRBV20-1 and TRBJ1-4; no clear D. V dropped 5 bases and J dropped 5 bases, with 18 bases sitting between them. CDR3 size: 15 residues. Looked up from germline, CDR1 is DFQATT and CDR2 is SNEGSKA (reference sequence). The CDR3: CSAAPLGNKNEKLFS. DNA for the CDR3: TGCAGTGCTGCCCCACTGGGGAATAAGAATGAAAAACTGTTTTCT.

This clonotype was observed a handful of times. The DNA of the CDR3 is TGTGCCAGCAGCCCGGTCGGACGGAGGGCTTCCGGGGAGCTGTTTTTT. This codes for CASSPVGRRASGELFF. The rearrangement uses TRBV3-1 and TRBJ2-2; a weak D match, TRBD2 (6 bases). CDR1 LGHDT and CDR2 YNNKEL come from the germline V gene (reference sequence). Trimming stripped 4 bases from V and 6 bases from J, with 18 bases between. This CDR3 is 16 amino acids long.

V gene TRBV20-1 combines with J gene TRBJ2-1; 11 nucleotides align to TRBD2. Losses at the gene ends were 6 bases for V and 3 bases for J; bases not matched to a gene: 10. Per the germline V gene, CDR1 is DFQATT and CDR2 is SNEGSKA (reference sequence). The CDR3 loop spans 16 amino acids. As DNA, the CDR3 is TGCAGTGCCCCCCAAGTTAGCGGGAGGGGCTACAATGAGCAGTTCTTC. This sequence encodes CSAPQVSGRGYNEQFF.

The chain carries TRBV7-9 and TRBJ2-2; the D gene is possibly TRBD1 (6 bases). Trimming cost V 1 base and J 0 bases, with 12 bases left between them. From germline, CDR1 is SEHNR and CDR2 FQNEAQ (reference sequence). The CDR3 has 17 amino acids. The CDR3 sequence is CASSLGPDRSNTGELFF. In DNA form, the CDR3 reads TGTGCCAGCAGCTTAGGGCCCGACAGGTCGAACACCGGGGAGCTGTTTTTT.

By share, this clonotype counts as medium-sized (0.01 to 0.1%). This chain uses TRBV12-3 or TRBV12-4 with TRBJ1-3; 10 bases line up with TRBD1. The CDR3 is made up of 16 amino acids. The V and J ends lost 5 bases and 1 base, in that order; junction bases with no gene match: 5. In DNA, the CDR3 is TGTGCCAGCAGTGAGACAGGGGGCATTTCTGGAAACACCATATATTTT. This codes for CASSETGGISGNTIYF.

For this clonotype: A much larger clone sits a single nucleotide away, making a read error possible. J is TRBJ1-1 and V is TRBV7-8; the D gene is possibly TRBD1 (5 bases). This CDR3 region has 14 residues. Trimming took 7 bases from V and 3 from J, leaving 15 bases between them. Germline CDR1 reads SGHVS; CDR2 reads FQNEAQ. Here the CDR3 reads CASMTGGTDTEAFF. The DNA for the CDR3 is TGTGCCAGCATGACCGGGGGAACAGACACTGAAGCTTTCTTT.

The chain links TRBV20-1 to TRBJ1-1, with D tentatively TRBD1 (6 bases). Germline V gene lookup returns CDR1 DFQATT and CDR2 SNEGSKA (reference sequence). The CDR3 runs 13 residues. V lost 7 bases and J 2 bases, leaving 14 bases between the germline ends. The CDR3: CSGTYRENTEAFF. The DNA for the CDR3 is TGCAGTGGTACCTACAGGGAAAACACTGAAGCTTTCTTT.

To note about this clonotype: Mismatch with germline at one junction end may stem from a read error. The chain carries TRBV18 and TRBJ2-2, with TRBD2 as a possible D gene (6 bases). From germline, CDR1 is KGHSH and CDR2 LQKENI. This CDR3 has 14 amino acids. CDR3 bases: TGTGCCAGCTCACCTCCCCACACCACCGGGGGGCTGTTTTTT. Protein product: CASSPPHTTGGLFF.

The chain carries TRBV9 and TRBJ2-3; maybe TRBD2 (6 bases). This CDR3 has 15 amino acids. CDR1 is SGDLS, CDR2 YYNGEE, per germline. Trimming cost V 0 bases and J 4 bases, with 12 bases left between them. CDR3: CASSVGVGGPDTQYF. The CDR3 nucleotides read TGTGCCAGCAGCGTAGGTGTGGGAGGACCAGATACGCAGTATTTT.

This clonotype was detected ten times or more. V usage is TRBV3-1 and J usage is TRBJ1-2; D ambiguous. Germline V CDR1 and CDR2: LGHDT, YNNKEL (reference sequence). V lost 1 base, J lost 4 bases, and 13 bases lay in between. This CDR3 is 15 amino acids long. The CDR3 sequence is CASSQVAARGYGYTF. The CDR3 DNA is TGTGCCAGCAGCCAAGTGGCGGCGCGCGGCTATGGCTACACCTTC.

There are many counts of this clonotype. The chain carries TRBV20-1 and TRBJ2-7; 9 nucleotides align to TRBD2. V lost 5 bases, J lost 1 base, and 3 bases stayed unmatched. The length of the CDR3 is 13 residues. Germline V gives CDR1 DFQATT, CDR2 SNEGSKA (reference sequence). The CDR3 reads CSALLAGSYEQYF. The DNA for the CDR3 is TGCAGTGCTTTACTAGCGGGTTCCTACGAGCAGTACTTC.

With respect to this clonotype: This may stem from a read error, because a much larger clone lies one nucleotide away. The V gene is TRBV7-9, the J gene TRBJ2-7; possibly TRBD1 for D (6 bases). This CDR3 spans 12 amino acids. From germline, CDR1 is SEHNR and CDR2 FQNEAQ (reference sequence). The CDR3 region has the DNA TGTTCCAGCAGTTCAGGGGCCAACGAGCAGTACTTC. It is translated as CSSSSGANEQYF.

This clonotype was seen a single time. A read error may be the cause here, since a much bigger clone is one base away. The V gene is TRBV7-2, the J gene TRBJ1-6; D remains unclear. V lost 3 bases and J 6 bases, leaving 12 bases between the germline ends. This CDR3 has 15 residues. Germline loops: CDR1 SGHTA, CDR2 FQGNSA. CDR3: CASSLFGELNSPLHF. CDR3 coding DNA: TGTGCCAGCAGCTTGTTCGGGGAGCTTAATTCACCCCTCCACTTT.